These 8 T cell receptor beta chains were all obtained from the same sample, sequenced in a study of CD8+ T cells in alopecia areata. TCR sequencing used cDNA made by reverse transcription of extracted RNA. Sequencing used immunoSEQ multiplex PCR; TCRdb keeps in-frame clones, though not all of them. The sample has about 210,000 clones; around three fifths are singletons. Treatment described: oral pan-JAK inhibitor, 5-10 mg twice daily. Sequenced here: CD4+ T cells sorted from blood, sampled at week 4, from a patient treated with tofacitinib. These receptors were taken from a human donor with alopecia areata.

This chain connects TRBV9 to TRBJ1-6; 7 nucleotides align to TRBD1. Germline CDR1 SGDLS, CDR2 YYNGEE. This CDR3 has 16 amino acids. J was trimmed by 6 bases and V by 0 bases; bases with no gene match: 6. This CDR3 is CASSVDPGTANSPLHF. The CDR3, as DNA: TGTGCCAGCAGCGTAGACCCCGGGACAGCTAATTCACCCCTCCACTTT. Full variable domain (outside the CDR3, taken from reference TRBV9 and TRBJ1-6): DSGVTQTPKHLITATGQRVTLRCSPRSGDLSVYWYQQSLDQGLQFLIQYYNGEERAKGNILERFSAQQFPDLHSELNLSSLELGDSALYFCASSVDPGTANSPLHFGNGTRLTVT.

The V gene is TRBV4-2, the J gene TRBJ1-4; D remains ambiguous. Looked up from germline, CDR1 is LGHNA and CDR2 is YNFKEQ. The CDR3 totals 15 residues. Trimming removed 8 bases at V and 5 bases at J, with 18 bases between. CDR3 in DNA: TGTGCCAGCCCACTAGGGCGACGGCCAAATGAAAAACTGTTTTTT. This gives the protein CASPLGRRPNEKLFF.

V is TRBV7-2 and J is TRBJ1-3; D is ambiguous. The CDR3 has 15 amino acids. Trimming removed 1 base at V and 2 bases at J, with 9 bases between. CDR1 is SGHTA, CDR2 FQGNSA, per germline. The CDR3 protein is CASSLGGRTGNTIYF. The DNA for the CDR3 is TGTGCCAGCAGCTTAGGGGGTAGAACTGGAAACACCATATATTTT.

For this clone: One base separates it from a far larger clone, so it is likely a read error. The chain couples TRBV11-1 to TRBJ1-2, with 7 bases aligning to TRBD1. Germline V gene sequence: CDR1 SGHAT, CDR2 FQDESV (reference sequence). Trimming at V came to 5 bases and at J to 2 bases, leaving 2 bases not matched to a gene. There are 13 residues in the CDR3. The DNA for the CDR3 is TGTGCCAGCAGCCCGGGACAGAACTATGGCTACACCTTC. Translated: CASSPGQNYGYTF.

This chain joins TRBV27 and TRBJ1-6; D may be TRBD1 (5 bases). CDR1 and CDR2 from the germline V gene are MNHEY and SMNVEV (reference sequence). CDR3 size: 13 residues. Trimming took off 6 bases at V and 13 bases at J, with 16 bases between the two ends. CDR3 region: CASRPSLQVPLHF. CDR3 nucleotides: TGTGCCAGCAGACCCTCCCTACAGGTCCCCCTCCACTTT.

This clone was observed a single time. V usage is TRBV5-1 and J usage is TRBJ1-1, with 8 positions matching TRBD1. This CDR3 has 15 residues. Germline CDR1 is SGHRS and CDR2 is YFSETQ. With 4 bases clipped from V and 2 bases from J, the junction kept 7 bases outside the gene matches. The CDR3 reads CASSPGTGANTEAFF. The CDR3 coding sequence is TGCGCCAGCAGCCCGGGGACAGGAGCCAACACTGAAGCTTTCTTT.

J is TRBJ2-2 and V is TRBV11-2; tentative D call: TRBD1 (6 bases). The germline CDR1 and CDR2 sequences are SGHAT and FQNNGV. Trimming removed 5 bases from V and 3 bases from J, with 13 bases in between. The CDR3 loop spans 15 amino acids. CDR3 in DNA: TGTGCCAGCAGCCCCTCGACAGGATACACCGGGGAGCTGTTTTTT. Residues: CASSPSTGYTGELFF.

The genes are TRBV4-3 and TRBJ2-7; 8 positions match TRBD1. V lost 2 bases to trimming and J lost 1 base; unmatched junction nucleotides: 4. Germline V gene sequence: CDR1 LGHNA, CDR2 YSLEER. The CDR3 is 15 amino acids. CDR3 in amino acids: CASSQYRTGSYEQYF. CDR3 nucleotides: TGCGCCAGCAGCCAATATCGGACAGGGTCCTACGAGCAGTACTTC.